Following are 21 T cell receptor beta chains from one sample sequenced in a study of blood T cells in healthy people across ages. Next came a second PCR, run for about 7 to 11 cycles, which used a sample-barcoded 5' primer along with a J-beta primer mix. TCRdb recomputed calls from the 5' RACE reads with MiXCR, one row per CDR3 protein. The sample has around 750,000 distinct CDR3 sequences, roughly 50% seen once. Sequences were obtained from blood. These receptors originate from a man older than 75 in good health.

The chain recombines TRBV9 with TRBJ2-1; 11 positions match TRBD1. CDR1 SGDLS and CDR2 YYNGEE come from the germline V gene. The CDR3 sequence is 16 residues long. J was trimmed by 6 bases and V by 0 bases; bases with no gene match: 5. The CDR3, as DNA: TGTGCCAGCAGCGTAGTAGGACAGGGGGCGGTCAATGAGCAGTTCTTC. Translating it yields CASSVVGQGAVNEQFF.

The V gene is TRBV20-1, the J gene TRBJ1-2; D is possibly TRBD1 (5 bases). CDR1 and CDR2 from the germline V gene are DFQATT and SNEGSKA (reference sequence). The V and J ends lost 5 bases and 4 bases respectively, with 20 bases between them. This CDR3 has 15 amino acids. The CDR3 loop reads CSASAYSGGGYGYTF. In DNA form, the CDR3 reads TGCAGTGCTTCAGCATACTCCGGGGGTGGCTATGGCTACACCTTC.

The chain joins TRBV10-2 to TRBJ1-2; 10 bases map to TRBD1. The CDR3 is made up of 13 amino acids. Looked up from germline, CDR1 is WSHSY and CDR2 is SAAADI. Trimming cost V 8 bases and J 4 bases; bases outside gene matches: 4. The CDR3 region has the DNA TGCGCCAGCGGGACAGGGGCTGCCTATGGCTACACCTTC. Protein sequence: CASGTGAAYGYTF.

This clonotype came up a few times. The V and J genes are TRBV24-1 and TRBJ1-2, with 7 positions matching TRBD1. Looked up from germline, CDR1 is KGHDR and CDR2 is SFDVKD. Losses at the gene ends were 5 bases for V and 8 bases for J; bases not matched to a gene: 4. This CDR3 spans 12 amino acids. CDR3 amino acids: CATSGQGAGYTF. In DNA form, the CDR3 reads TGTGCCACCAGTGGACAGGGTGCCGGCTACACCTTC.

J is TRBJ2-6 and V is TRBV18; 9 bases align to TRBD2. From germline, CDR1 is KGHSH and CDR2 LQKENI. V lost 1 base, J lost 1 base, and 8 bases stayed unmatched. This CDR3 has 19 amino acids. For the CDR3, the DNA is TGTGCCAGCTCACCACTGACTAGCGGACGTCTATCTGGGGCCAACGTCCTGACTTTC. Its translation: CASSPLTSGRLSGANVLTF.

The chain carries TRBV10-3 and TRBJ2-1, with 8 bases fitting TRBD2. Germline-derived CDR1 and CDR2 are ENHRY and SYGVKD. With 4 bases clipped from V and 2 bases from J, the junction kept 7 bases outside the gene matches. This CDR3 has 16 residues. The CDR3: CAISGTSGPPYNEQFF. As DNA, the CDR3 is TGTGCCATCAGTGGAACTAGCGGCCCACCCTACAATGAGCAGTTCTTC.

The V call is TRBV27, the J call TRBJ2-7; weak D call: TRBD2 (6 bases). Trimming cost V 3 bases and J 1 base, with 13 bases left between them. CDR3 size: 15 residues. Germline CDR1 reads MNHEY; CDR2 reads SMNVEV (reference sequence). This CDR3 reads CASSFGGAPSYEQYF. In DNA form, the CDR3 reads TGTGCCAGCAGTTTTGGAGGGGCCCCTTCCTACGAGCAGTACTTC.

Details on this clonotype: One end of the junction fails to match germline, which may point to a read error. The rearrangement uses TRBV6-1 and TRBJ2-4; 14 positions match TRBD2. The J call is doubtful: the DNA matches TRBJ2-7 better. This CDR3 has 14 residues. The germline CDR1 and CDR2 sequences are MNHNS and SASEGT. CDR3 coding DNA: TGTGCCTGCAGTACCGGGACTAGCGGGAGCGAGCAGTACTTC. Its protein is CACSTGTSGSEQYF.

V is TRBV7-2 and J is TRBJ2-3; TRBD2 matches 10 bases. The CDR3 spans 17 residues. Germline V gene lookup returns CDR1 SGHTA and CDR2 FQGNSA. V was pared by 5 bases and J by 4 bases, with 12 bases of the junction left unmatched. The CDR3 protein is CASSPRPSGSGPDTQYF. The CDR3 DNA is TGTGCCAGCAGCCCCAGACCTAGCGGGAGTGGCCCAGATACGCAGTATTTT.

This clonotype has a handful of counts. The gene calls are TRBV12-5 and TRBJ2-1, with 9 nucleotides matching TRBD1. The CDR3 extends over 15 amino acids. Germline lookup yields CDR1 LGHNT and CDR2 FRNRAP. The junction had 8 bases not matched to a gene; V was cut back by 6 bases and J by 5 bases. CDR3 loop: CASGPGTGINNEQFF. CDR3 bases: TGTGCTAGTGGACCCGGGACAGGGATAAACAATGAGCAGTTCTTC.

The V call is TRBV20-1, the J call TRBJ1-1; TRBD1 might be the D (5 bases). Germline CDR1 reads DFQATT; CDR2 reads SNEGSKA (reference sequence). Between the trimmed V and J ends, which lost 6 bases and 8 bases, there was a span of 10 bases. This CDR3 has 10 amino acids. This CDR3 is CSAVQVEAFF. CDR3 bases: TGCAGTGCGGTACAGGTAGAAGCTTTCTTT.

This chain joins TRBV5-1 and TRBJ2-7; TRBD1 matches at 7 bases. Germline V CDR1 and CDR2: SGHRS, YFSETQ. Germline trimming cut 4 bases from V and 3 bases from J; bases unmatched to any gene: 4. The CDR3 spans 13 residues. The CDR3 DNA follows: TGCGCCAGCAGCGGGGGACAGTACTACGAGCAGTACTTC. Translated, it gives CASSGGQYYEQYF. The whole variable domain, filled in from reference TRBV5-1 and TRBJ2-7, reads KAGVTQTPRYLIKTRGQQVTLSCSPISGHRSVSWYQQTPGQGLQFLFEYFSETQRNKGNFPGRFSGRQFSNSRSEMNVSTLELGDSALYLCASSGGQYYEQYFGPGTRLTVT.

There are a few counts of this clonotype. The chain has TRBV29-1 and TRBJ2-5, with TRBD1 matching 9 bases. The germline V gene has CDR1 SQVTM and CDR2 ANQGSEA. J was trimmed by 4 bases and V by 4 bases; bases with no gene match: 7. This CDR3 contains 14 residues. For the CDR3, the DNA is TGCAGCGTTGCTTTAGACAGGGGGGGAGAGACCCAGTACTTC. Its translation is CSVALDRGGETQYF. The full variable domain, completed using reference TRBV29-1 and TRBJ2-5, is SAVISQKPSRDICQRGTSLTIQCQVDSQVTMMFWYRQQPGQSLTLIATANQGSEATYESGFVIDKFPISRPNLTFSTLTVSNMSPEDSSIYLCSVALDRGGETQYFGPGTRLLVL.

The V call is TRBV12-3 or TRBV12-4, the J call TRBJ2-3; TRBD2 matches 9 bases. CDR3 size: 16 residues. Unmatched junction bases numbered 11, after V lost 2 bases and J lost 8 bases. In nucleotides, the CDR3 is TGTGCCAGCAGTTTAAATTTTCTAGCGGGATCGGGTACGCAGTATTTT. Translated: CASSLNFLAGSGTQYF.

The chain combines TRBV3-1 with TRBJ2-1; 11 positions match TRBD2. Germline CDR1 LGHDT, CDR2 YNNKEL (reference sequence). The V segment lost 4 bases and the J segment 4 bases; nucleotides outside the gene matches: 9. The CDR3 has 17 amino acids. CDR3 sequence reads: CASSPSSGRPGYNEQFF. CDR3 in DNA: TGTGCCAGCAGCCCCTCTAGCGGGAGGCCCGGGTACAATGAGCAGTTCTTC.

The V gene is TRBV20-1, the J gene TRBJ1-2; possibly TRBD1 for D (5 bases). The CDR3 totals 14 residues. Germline V gene sequence: CDR1 DFQATT, CDR2 SNEGSKA (reference sequence). The V gene lost 0 bases and the J gene lost 8 bases, with 16 bases spanning the gap. Here the CDR3 reads CSARDQAREGGYTF. CDR3 bases: TGCAGTGCTAGAGATCAGGCCAGGGAGGGCGGCTACACCTTC.

The chain combines TRBV5-1 with TRBJ2-5; TRBD1 agrees at 10 bases. This CDR3 spans 14 amino acids. The V segment lost 4 bases and the J segment 5 bases; nucleotides outside the gene matches: 5. CDR1 is SGHRS and CDR2 is YFSETQ in the germline V gene. The CDR3 loop reads CASSGTGAAETQYF. The CDR3 nucleotides read TGCGCCAGCAGCGGGACAGGGGCCGCCGAGACCCAGTACTTC.

Here the CDR3 DNA reads TGTGGGGCCGGGACAGGGGGCTCTGGGGCCAACGTCCTGACTTTC. Translating gives CGAGTGGSGANVLTF. The chain has TRBV28 and TRBJ2-6, with 11 bases matching TRBD1. This CDR3 is 15 amino acids long. From germline, CDR1 is MDHEN and CDR2 SYDVKM.

For this clonotype: A junction end diverges from the germline sequence, so it may reflect a read error. V and J are TRBV20-1 and TRBJ2-7; no definite D call. Germline V gives CDR1 DFQATT, CDR2 SNEGSKA (reference sequence). The CDR3 is made up of 13 amino acids. CDR3: CSVGQARSYGQYF. CDR3 sequence (DNA): TGCAGTGTGGGTCAGGCCCGCTCCTACGGGCAGTACTTC.

This clonotype appeared a few times. The chain uses TRBV20-1 and TRBJ2-3; D is possibly TRBD1 (6 bases). The CDR3 runs to 16 residues. V was trimmed by 1 base and J by 3 bases, leaving 17 bases between them. Germline V gene lookup returns CDR1 DFQATT and CDR2 SNEGSKA (reference sequence). The CDR3 loop reads CSARAMDRGQTDTQYF. The CDR3 bases are TGCAGTGCTAGAGCCATGGATAGGGGACAAACAGATACGCAGTATTTT.

This clonotype was observed at least ten times. The chain joins TRBV29-1 to TRBJ2-1; 7 bases fit TRBD1. The V gene end was trimmed by 6 bases and the J gene end by 1 base; junction bases not matched to a gene: 9. CDR3 length: 15 amino acids. Germline V gene lookup returns CDR1 SQVTM and CDR2 ANQGSEA. The CDR3 DNA follows: TGCAGCGTAGCCGGGACAGTGAATTCCTACAATGAGCAGTTCTTC. Its protein is CSVAGTVNSYNEQFF.